This section outlines one T cell receptor (beta chain) sequence together with its context. What it binds is not known. V dropped 0 bases and J dropped 2 bases, with 7 bases sitting between them. This CDR3 region has 14 residues. CDR1 and CDR2 from the germline V gene are MNHEY and SMNVEV (reference sequence). The data derive from a study of monozygotic twins with cystic fibrosis. Study-wide results and limits: In 13 of 16 pairs, V gene usage was closest to the co-twin's. Monozygotic CF twin pairs shared significantly more nucleotide-identical clonotypes than unrelated CF individuals did.

Only in-frame clones appear in the TCRdb table, and some are missing; sequencing was by immunoSEQ multiplex PCR. This table has 18,000 or so clones, less than 95% appearing once. The chain joins TRBV27 to TRBJ1-1, with D hard to call. This clonotype originated in a girl aged 2-10 years with cystic fibrosis. Sequenced input: blood. Here the CDR3 DNA reads TGTGCCAGCAGTTTATCTCCGGGAAACACTGAAGCTTTCTTT. Residues: CASSLSPGNTEAFF.